One sample yielded the 32 T cell receptor beta chains listed below, sequenced in a study of blood T cell repertoires in COVID-19. Profiled with immunoSEQ multiplex PCR; TCRdb holds only in-frame clones, not every one. The sample includes about 240,000 clones, roughly 85% of them seen just once. Sequenced sample: peripheral blood. Source of these receptors: a man in his forties or fifties with COVID-19, enrolled during active disease.

The genes are TRBV7-9 and TRBJ2-5; TRBD2 agrees at 10 bases. This CDR3 has 15 residues. Germline CDR1 and CDR2: SEHNR and FQNEAQ (reference sequence). The ends lost 2 bases at V and 2 bases at J; junction bases unmatched: 2. CDR3 in amino acids: CASSLKRGGQETQYF. CDR3 bases: TGTGCCAGCAGCTTAAAGCGGGGGGGTCAAGAGACCCAGTACTTC.

A single count supports this clone. A much larger clonotype is one base distant, so this may be a read error. The chain recombines TRBV5-1 with TRBJ1-5, with D uncertain. This CDR3 spans 13 amino acids. Trimming shortened V by 0 bases and J by 4 bases, and 5 bases separated the two germline ends. From germline, CDR1 is SGHRS and CDR2 YFSETQ. The CDR3 DNA follows: TGCGCCAGCAGCTTGGGAGTTAATCAGCCCCAGCATTTT. Encoded protein: CASSLGVNQPQHF.

The chain carries TRBV5-4 and TRBJ1-4; TRBD1 agrees at 9 bases. CDR3 length: 15 amino acids. Germline V gene data show CDR1 as SGHNT and CDR2 as YYREEE (reference sequence). Unmatched junction bases numbered 7, after V lost 4 bases and J lost 6 bases. CDR3 sequence: CASSTGQGFDEKLFF. CDR3 nucleotides: TGTGCCAGCAGCACGGGACAGGGCTTCGATGAAAAACTGTTTTTT.

J is TRBJ2-5 and V is TRBV6-5; TRBD1 matches at 10 bases. V shed 1 base and J 5 bases; nucleotides not matched to a gene: 7. CDR1 is MNHEY, CDR2 SVGAGI, per germline. The CDR3 covers 16 residues. The CDR3 protein is CASSYFRDRGRETQYF. DNA of the CDR3: TGTGCCAGCAGTTACTTCCGCGACAGGGGGCGTGAGACCCAGTACTTC.

The genes are TRBV4-3 and TRBJ2-2; D call uncertain. Germline CDR1 is LGHNA and CDR2 is YSLEER. The ends were cut back, 2 bases at V and 6 bases at J, with 10 bases in the middle. The CDR3 runs to 14 residues. CDR3 amino acids: CASSQQTSAGELFF. The CDR3 DNA sequence: TGCGCCAGCAGCCAACAAACAAGTGCCGGGGAGCTGTTTTTT.

This clone is a singleton in its sample. The rearrangement uses TRBV9 and TRBJ2-1; 7 nucleotides agree with TRBD2. The CDR3 length is 16 residues. V was pared by 4 bases and J by 0 bases, with 7 bases of the junction left unmatched. The germline CDR1 and CDR2 sequences are SGDLS and YYNGEE. CDR3 DNA sequence: TGTGCCAGCAGCACGAGCGGGGCAAGCTCCTACAATGAGCAGTTCTTC. Translating it yields CASSTSGASSYNEQFF.

The V call is TRBV19, the J call TRBJ2-4; D is unresolved. This CDR3 has 16 residues. CDR1 and CDR2 from the germline V gene are LNHDA and SQIVND (reference sequence). V shed 4 bases and J shed 0 bases, with 13 bases lying between them. The CDR3 loop is CASSTRQAVAKNIQYF. CDR3 bases: TGTGCCAGTAGTACCCGCCAGGCTGTAGCCAAAAACATTCAGTACTTC. The full variable domain, in which reference TRBV19 and TRBJ2-4 provide the parts outside the CDR3, is DGGITQSPKYLFRKEGQNVTLSCEQNLNHDAMYWYRQDPGQGLRLIYYSQIVNDFQKGDIAEGYSVSREKKESFPLTVTSAQKNPTAFYLCASSTRQAVAKNIQYFGAGTRLSVL.

This chain uses TRBV27 with TRBJ2-7; 11 nucleotides align to TRBD1. CDR1 and CDR2 from the germline V gene are MNHEY and SMNVEV (reference sequence). After removal of 6 bases from V and 5 bases from J, the junction contained 24 bases not matched to a gene. The CDR3 has 20 amino acids. This CDR3 reads CASSNTGGQGEEGRLDEQYF. The CDR3, as DNA: TGTGCCAGCAGCAACACGGGGGGACAGGGGGAAGAGGGGCGCTTAGACGAGCAGTACTTC.

The rearrangement links TRBV10-2 to TRBJ2-7, with 10 bases aligning to TRBD2. Losses at the gene ends were 4 bases for V and 2 bases for J; bases not matched to a gene: 5. Germline lookup yields CDR1 WSHSY and CDR2 SAAADI. The CDR3 is 15 residues long. The CDR3 region is CASSVQAGGPYEQYF. The DNA for the CDR3 is TGCGCCAGCAGTGTTCAAGCGGGGGGGCCCTACGAGCAGTACTTC.

The chain links TRBV21-1 to TRBJ1-2; no DNA check was done on the table's D call, TRBD1. TRBV21-1 is a documented pseudogene. This CDR3 spans 15 amino acids. The CDR3 is CASSKRYRSRGGYTF. CDR3 sequence (DNA): TGTGCCAGCAGCAAACGGTACAGGAGCCGTGGAGGCTACACCTTC.

V is TRBV7-9 and J is TRBJ1-1; D is unclear. The CDR3 consists of 14 residues. Trimming stripped 5 bases from V and 5 bases from J, with 15 bases between. From germline, CDR1 is SEHNR and CDR2 FQNEAQ (reference sequence). The CDR3 DNA is TGTGCCAGCAGCCATTTAACCCGGTATACTGAAGCTTTCTTT. This gives the protein CASSHLTRYTEAFF.

The rearrangement uses TRBV7-8 and TRBJ2-5, with TRBD2 matching over 10 bases. The V gene's germline CDR1 is SGHVS and CDR2 FQNEAQ. The CDR3 is made up of 19 amino acids. V lost 2 bases and J lost 7; bases outside the gene matches: 19. CDR3 protein: CASSLLPSGGPTPRGTQYF. CDR3 sequence (DNA): TGTGCCAGCAGCTTACTTCCTAGCGGGGGCCCCACGCCTAGGGGGACCCAGTACTTC.

This chain uses TRBV18 with TRBJ2-3; 12 bases fit TRBD2. This CDR3 contains 16 residues. CDR1 is KGHSH, CDR2 LQKENI, per germline. The junction had 6 bases not matched to a gene; V was cut back by 0 bases and J by 8 bases. The CDR3 loop reads CASSPPGLAGRPTQYF. The CDR3, as DNA: TGTGCCAGCTCACCACCGGGACTAGCGGGTCGGCCTACGCAGTATTTT.

The chain carries TRBV7-9 and TRBJ1-1; D possibly corresponds to TRBD1 (5 bases). V gave up 5 bases and J gave up 0 bases, with 19 bases separating them. This CDR3 spans 17 amino acids. The germline gives CDR1 SEHNR, CDR2 FQNEAQ (reference sequence). CDR3 bases: TGTGCCAGCAGCCCCAGACAGTCTGTAGCTATGAACACTGAAGCTTTCTTT. Encoded protein: CASSPRQSVAMNTEAFF.

CDR3 loop: CATSRDRAGNTIYF. The CDR3 DNA is TGTGCCACCAGCAGGGACAGGGCTGGAAACACCATATATTTT. This rearrangement joins TRBV15 to TRBJ1-3, with 8 bases identical to TRBD1. This CDR3 region has 14 residues. With 3 bases clipped from V and 2 bases from J, the junction kept 0 bases outside the gene matches. The germline V gene has CDR1 LNHNV and CDR2 YYDKDF (reference sequence).

This clone was observed a few times. The V gene is TRBV7-8, the J gene TRBJ1-1; 7 bases are a match to TRBD1. CDR1 SGHVS and CDR2 FQNEAQ come from the germline V gene. Unmatched junction bases numbered 7, after V lost 5 bases and J lost 1 base. The CDR3 consists of 15 residues. CDR3 sequence (DNA): TGTGCCAGCAGCCCCTACAGGGGACAGAACACTGAAGCTTTCTTT. It translates to CASSPYRGQNTEAFF.

The rearrangement joins TRBV10-3 to TRBJ2-3; 9 positions agree with TRBD2. The germline CDR1 and CDR2 sequences are ENHRY and SYGVKD. This CDR3 region has 17 residues. With 2 bases clipped from V and 2 bases from J, the junction kept 8 bases outside the gene matches. DNA of the CDR3: TGTGCCATCAGTGAGATAAAGACTAGCGGCTTCACAGATACGCAGTATTTT. Protein product: CAISEIKTSGFTDTQYF.

This rearrangement joins TRBV7-3 to TRBJ2-1; TRBD2 matches 10 bases. This CDR3 has 16 amino acids. With 4 bases clipped from V and 7 bases from J, the junction kept 10 bases outside the gene matches. Germline V CDR1 and CDR2: SGHTA, FQGTGA. This CDR3 is CASSSFPLAGANEQFF. For the CDR3, the DNA is TGTGCCAGCAGCTCGTTTCCCCTAGCGGGGGCTAATGAGCAGTTCTTC. Together with reference TRBV7-3 and TRBJ2-1, the CDR3 gives the full variable domain: GAGVSQTPSNKVTEKGKYVELRCDPISGHTALYWYRQSLGQGPEFLIYFQGTGAADDSGLPNDRFFAVRPEGSVSTLKIQRTERGDSAVYLCASSSFPLAGANEQFFGPGTRLTVL.

The chain carries TRBV10-1 and TRBJ2-7; 8 bases agree with TRBD1. V was pared by 8 bases and J by 6 bases, with 3 bases of the junction left unmatched. Germline lookup yields CDR1 WNHNN and CDR2 SYGVQD (reference sequence). The CDR3 loop spans 11 amino acids. The CDR3: CASGQGGEQYF. CDR3 DNA: TGCGCCAGCGGACAGGGTGGCGAGCAGTACTTC.

The V gene is TRBV29-1, the J gene TRBJ2-7; tentative D call: TRBD2 (5 bases). The length of the CDR3 is 13 residues. Trimming cost V 1 base and J 0 bases, with 7 bases left between them. Germline loops: CDR1 SQVTM, CDR2 ANQGSEA. CDR3: CSVEGEGSYEQYF. The CDR3 nucleotides are TGCAGCGTTGAAGGTGAGGGCTCCTACGAGCAGTACTTC.

There are a few counts of this clone. The V call is TRBV27, the J call TRBJ1-4; D ambiguous. The CDR3 is made up of 16 amino acids. CDR1 is MNHEY, CDR2 SMNVEV, per germline (reference sequence). V was clipped by 3 bases and J by 0 bases, with 11 bases between them. The CDR3 bases are TGTGCCAGCAGTTTGACAAGGCCTTCAACTAATGAAAAACTGTTTTTT. It yields the protein CASSLTRPSTNEKLFF.

The chain carries TRBV30 and TRBJ1-2, with D unresolved. This CDR3 is 12 amino acids long. Germline V gene data show CDR1 as GTSNPN and CDR2 as SVGIG (reference sequence). V was pared by 4 bases and J by 2 bases, with 8 bases between. In DNA, the CDR3 is TGTGCCTGGAACAACGGGAACTATGGCTACACCTTC. Amino acid sequence: CAWNNGNYGYTF.

The chain carries TRBV15 and TRBJ2-4; 7 bases are a match to TRBD2. Trimming removed 0 bases from V and 1 base from J; junction bases left unmatched: 3. CDR1 and CDR2 (germline): LNHNV, YYDKDF (reference sequence). The CDR3 runs 16 residues. The CDR3 protein is CATSRDGRAAKNIQYF. The CDR3 DNA reads as TGTGCCACCAGCAGAGATGGGAGGGCTGCCAAAAACATTCAGTACTTC.

The rearrangement uses TRBV2 and TRBJ2-6; TRBD1 is a possible D gene (6 bases). CDR3 size: 21 residues. Trimming took off 0 bases at V and 0 bases at J, with 21 bases between the two ends. CDR1 and CDR2 (germline): SNHLY, FYNNEI. DNA for the CDR3: TGTGCCAGCAGTGAAGCGGCAACCAGGCAGGGGATAAGCTCTGGGGCCAACGTCCTGACTTTC. Residues: CASSEAATRQGISSGANVLTF.

The chain combines TRBV2 with TRBJ2-7, with TRBD2 identical over 8 bases. This CDR3 is 15 amino acids long. V gave up 4 bases and J gave up 0 bases; unmatched junction bases: 5. CDR1 and CDR2 (germline): SNHLY, FYNNEI. The CDR3 coding sequence is TGTGCCAGCAGTGCGGGGGGGGCGGGCTCCTACGAGCAGTACTTC. It is translated as CASSAGGAGSYEQYF. Together with reference TRBV2 and TRBJ2-7, the CDR3 gives the full variable domain: EPEVTQTPSHQVTQMGQEVILRCVPISNHLYFYWYRQILGQKVEFLVSFYNNEISEKSEIFDDQFSVERPDGSNFTLKIRSTKLEDSAMYFCASSAGGAGSYEQYFGPGTRLTVT.

CDR3 sequence: CASGTGQGSTGELFF. The CDR3 DNA reads as TGTGCTAGTGGTACCGGACAGGGAAGCACCGGGGAGCTGTTTTTT. This rearrangement joins TRBV12-5 to TRBJ2-2; 8 bases match TRBD1. The V gene end was trimmed by 5 bases and the J gene end by 4 bases; junction bases not matched to a gene: 6. Germline CDR1 and CDR2: LGHNT and FRNRAP. The CDR3 extends over 15 amino acids.

The rearrangement joins TRBV28 to TRBJ1-3, with no clear D. V lost 6 bases and J 7 bases, leaving 10 bases between the germline ends. Germline V gene sequence: CDR1 MDHEN, CDR2 SYDVKM. The CDR3 contains 12 residues. CDR3 DNA sequence: TGTGCCAGCAGCTCCACGAGCAACACCATATATTTT. This gives the protein CASSSTSNTIYF.

The V and J genes are TRBV4-3 and TRBJ1-4; D uncertain. The CDR3 has 13 residues. Germline CDR1 LGHNA, CDR2 YSLEER. The V gene lost 1 base and the J gene lost 6 bases, with 6 bases spanning the gap. The CDR3 DNA sequence: TGCGCCAGCAGCCAAGTCCCGTATGAAAAACTGTTTTTT. Its protein product is CASSQVPYEKLFF.

The chain uses TRBV6-2 or TRBV6-3 and TRBJ2-4; D may be TRBD2 (6 bases). The ends were cut back, 5 bases at V and 4 bases at J, with 12 bases in the middle. The germline V gene encodes CDR1 MNHEY and CDR2 SVGEGT. CDR3 length: 14 residues. DNA of the CDR3: TGTGCCAGCAGTCCGGAGGGACTGAAAAACATTCAGTACTTC. As protein: CASSPEGLKNIQYF.

The CDR3 loop reads CASSTKGGAQPQHF. CDR3 coding DNA: TGTGCCAGCAGCACTAAAGGTGGTGCTCAGCCCCAGCATTTT. This sequence joins TRBV7-2 and TRBJ1-5; D call uncertain. Germline V CDR1 and CDR2: SGHTA, FQGNSA. The ends were cut back, 5 bases at V and 6 bases at J, with 14 bases in the middle. The CDR3 is made up of 14 amino acids.

Only one count was recorded for this clone. The chain's CDR3 is CAWSRTRGQPQHF. The CDR3 bases are TGTGCCTGGAGTCGAACCAGGGGGCAGCCCCAGCATTTT. V is TRBV30 and J is TRBJ1-5, with 7 bases lining up with TRBD1. CDR3 length equals 13 residues. V trimming: 2 bases; J trimming: 7 bases; junction bases outside the gene matches: 5. Germline V gene lookup returns CDR1 GTSNPN and CDR2 SVGIG (reference sequence).

The genes are TRBV3-1 (or the pseudogene TRBV3-2) and TRBJ2-1; 10 bases match TRBD2. Germline V gene lookup returns CDR1 LGHDT and CDR2 YNNKEL (reference sequence). The junction had 2 bases not matched to a gene; V was cut back by 1 base and J by 2 bases. The CDR3 spans 16 residues. CDR3 in amino acids: CASSQVLAGAYNEQFF. For the CDR3, the DNA is TGTGCCAGCAGCCAAGTTCTAGCGGGGGCCTACAATGAGCAGTTCTTC.